Given below is one TCR beta chain in context. The sample originates from a study of blood T cell repertoires in COVID-19. Germline CDR1 and CDR2: SGHDN and FVKESK. There are 13 residues in the CDR3. Deletions cut 1 base from V and 4 bases from J, with 7 bases between. Source study methods: Amplifying reference gene primers gave estimates of nucleated cell counts. Sequencing was performed with immunoSEQ multiplex PCR; in TCRdb, only in-frame clones are kept and a portion is missing. Clone size and the V and J calls come from that table; the DNA yielded D and trimming. The sample shows some 12,000 clones, 65% to 90% of them seen only once.

The sequence was obtained from a woman aged 55-69 years with acute or convalescent COVID-19. The chain is built from TRBV14 and TRBJ1-1; D is unclear. The sequenced sample consisted of peripheral blood. In nucleotides, the CDR3 is TGTGCCAGCAGCCAAGGGGCCCGCACTGAAGCTTTCTTT. Translated, it gives CASSQGARTEAFF.